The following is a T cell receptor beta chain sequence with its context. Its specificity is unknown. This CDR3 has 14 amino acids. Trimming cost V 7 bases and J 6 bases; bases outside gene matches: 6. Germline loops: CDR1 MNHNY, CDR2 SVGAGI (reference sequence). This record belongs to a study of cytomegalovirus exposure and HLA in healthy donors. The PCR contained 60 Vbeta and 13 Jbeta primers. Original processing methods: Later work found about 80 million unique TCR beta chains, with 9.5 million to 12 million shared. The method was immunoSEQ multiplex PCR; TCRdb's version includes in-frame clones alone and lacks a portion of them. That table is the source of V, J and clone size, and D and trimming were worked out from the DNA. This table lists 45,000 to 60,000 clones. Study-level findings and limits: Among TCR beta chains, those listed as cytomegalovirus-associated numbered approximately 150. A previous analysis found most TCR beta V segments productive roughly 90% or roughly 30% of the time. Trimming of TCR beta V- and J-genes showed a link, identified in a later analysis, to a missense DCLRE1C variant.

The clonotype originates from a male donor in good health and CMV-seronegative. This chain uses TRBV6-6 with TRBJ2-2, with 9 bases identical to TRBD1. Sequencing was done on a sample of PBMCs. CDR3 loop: CASIEQGAAGELFF. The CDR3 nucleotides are TGTGCCAGCATCGAACAGGGGGCGGCCGGGGAGCTGTTTTTT.